This entry lists 13 T cell receptor beta chains sequenced from one sample in a study of beta chain features in type 1 diabetes. Whole-study results and caveats: Shortening that was moderate but significant affected the TCRB CDR3s of Type 1 diabetes patients in all four CD4+ subsets.

Their cognate antigens are unknown. Expressed TCRB transcripts were sequenced because the isolated RNA had all been reverse transcribed beforehand. Generated by immunoSEQ multiplex PCR, the TCRdb table keeps only in-frame clones and is missing some. The sample carries some 700,000 clones, over 10% recorded once. The sample comprised naive CD4+ T cells from blood. The source of these receptors is a man aged 18-30 years with type 1 diabetes.

The chain carries TRBV7-9 and TRBJ2-7; D is possibly TRBD1 or TRBD2 (6 bases each). Looked up from germline, CDR1 is SEHNR and CDR2 is FQNEAQ (reference sequence). The CDR3 sequence is 13 residues long. V shed 3 bases and J shed 6 bases, with 12 bases lying between them. This CDR3 is CASSLRDISEQYF. The CDR3 DNA reads TGTGCCAGCAGCTTGCGGGACATCTCCGAGCAGTACTTC. Looking up the rest from reference TRBV7-9 and TRBJ2-7 gives the full variable domain: DTGVSQNPRHKITKRGQNVTFRCDPISEHNRLYWYRQTLGQGPEFLTYFQNEAQLEKSRLLSDRFSAERPKGSFSTLEIQRTEQGDSAMYLCASSLRDISEQYFGPGTRLTVT.

This clone was counted between two and nine times. The chain recombines TRBV18 with TRBJ2-7; a weak D match, TRBD2 (6 bases). Trimming removed 3 bases from V and 5 bases from J, with 11 bases in between. Germline V gene data show CDR1 as KGHSH and CDR2 as LQKENI. The CDR3 contains 13 residues. Here the CDR3 reads CASSPGPGDEQYF. In DNA form, the CDR3 reads TGTGCCAGCTCACCGGGACCGGGAGACGAGCAGTACTTC.

In this sample, this clone turned up a few times. This chain links TRBV6-1 with TRBJ2-5, with 7 positions matching TRBD1. Germline V gene data show CDR1 as MNHNS and CDR2 as SASEGT. Trimming at V came to 10 bases and at J to 1 base, leaving 6 bases not matched to a gene. The CDR3 is 13 residues long. In nucleotides, the CDR3 is TGTGCCATCCTGGACAGGTTCCAAGAGACCCAGTACTTC. Translated: CAILDRFQETQYF.

The chain has TRBV2 and TRBJ1-6; tentatively, D is TRBD1 (6 bases). Germline V gives CDR1 SNHLY, CDR2 FYNNEI. The CDR3 covers 16 residues. V shed 6 bases and J shed 8 bases, with 20 bases lying between them. This CDR3 is CASRKVGGPRDSPLHF. CDR3 bases: TGTGCCAGCAGAAAGGTGGGGGGCCCTAGGGATTCACCCCTCCACTTT.

This clone has just a few counts. The chain links TRBV6-5 to TRBJ2-7; 12 positions match TRBD1. Looked up from germline, CDR1 is MNHEY and CDR2 is SVGAGI. The junction had 5 bases not matched to a gene; V was cut back by 0 bases and J by 5 bases. This CDR3 region has 16 residues. The CDR3 region is CASSYSKGTGGHEQYF. The CDR3 DNA reads as TGTGCCAGCAGTTACTCGAAGGGGACAGGGGGCCACGAGCAGTACTTC.

In the case of this clone: Other DNA sequences in the same sample also yield this CDR3. V usage is TRBV5-4 and J usage is TRBJ2-5, with 11 positions matching TRBD2. With V trimmed by 0 bases and J by 0 bases, 1 base remained unmatched. Germline V gene sequence: CDR1 SGHNT, CDR2 YYREEE (reference sequence). The CDR3 runs 16 residues. CDR3 DNA sequence: TGTGCCAGCAGCTTGGGACTAGCGGGGAACCAAGAGACCCAGTACTTC. Protein product: CASSLGLAGNQETQYF.

The sample holds a few counts of this clone. The chain recombines TRBV29-1 with TRBJ2-7, with D hard to call. The CDR3 totals 11 residues. V gave up 4 bases and J gave up 4 bases, with 8 bases separating them. Germline V lookup: CDR1 SQVTM, CDR2 ANQGSEA. CDR3 sequence reads: CSVGSEYEQYF. The DNA of the CDR3 is TGCAGCGTTGGGTCGGAATACGAGCAGTACTTC.

This chain connects TRBV2 to TRBJ2-1; 11 bases fit TRBD2. The V segment lost 6 bases and the J segment 6 bases; nucleotides outside the gene matches: 1. This CDR3 comprises 13 residues. Germline values: CDR1 SNHLY, CDR2 FYNNEI. In DNA form, the CDR3 reads TGTGCCAGCAGCGGACTAGCGGGCAATGAGCAGTTCTTC. Translated: CASSGLAGNEQFF.

This clone was detected only a few times. The chain carries TRBV2 and TRBJ2-3; D is unresolved. V was pared by 5 bases and J by 0 bases, with 12 bases between. This CDR3 comprises 15 residues. Germline V gene lookup returns CDR1 SNHLY and CDR2 FYNNEI. In DNA, the CDR3 is TGTGCCAGCAGTTTCGAGACACCTAGCACAGATACGCAGTATTTT. Translation gives CASSFETPSTDTQYF.

The chain employs TRBV19 and TRBJ1-6, with D unclear. Trimming removed 8 bases from V and 10 bases from J, with 15 bases in between. In germline, CDR1 is LNHDA, CDR2 SQIVND (reference sequence). The CDR3 is 13 residues long. The DNA for the CDR3 is TGTGCCAGTTCCTTGAAGCCTTACTCACCCCTCCACTTT. Residues: CASSLKPYSPLHF.

This clone was seen a handful of times. The chain links TRBV30 to TRBJ2-7; no clear D gene. From germline, CDR1 is GTSNPN and CDR2 SVGIG (reference sequence). The CDR3 runs 14 residues. Between the trimmed V and J ends, which lost 0 bases and 2 bases, there was a span of 11 bases. The DNA of the CDR3 is TGTGCCTGGAGTGTTTTGTCGACCACCTACGAGCAGTACTTC. Protein sequence: CAWSVLSTTYEQYF.

This clone has only a few counts. The rearrangement joins TRBV30 to TRBJ1-1, with TRBD1 matching over 10 bases. The V and J ends lost 5 bases and 8 bases, in that order; junction bases with no gene match: 8. The CDR3 loop spans 13 amino acids. Germline V gene lookup returns CDR1 GTSNPN and CDR2 SVGIG (reference sequence). The CDR3 nucleotides read TGTGCCTGGGTACTGACAGGGGGCAGGGAAGCTTTCTTT. Its translation is CAWVLTGGREAFF.

This clone occurred a few times. The chain couples TRBV19 to TRBJ1-1, with D uncertain. The CDR3 is made up of 13 amino acids. Germline V gene data show CDR1 as LNHDA and CDR2 as SQIVND (reference sequence). The V end was cut by 9 bases, the J end by 8 bases, with 19 bases between. CDR3 in amino acids: CASRFGGREEAFF. CDR3 bases: TGTGCCAGCAGATTCGGCGGGAGAGAGGAAGCTTTCTTT.